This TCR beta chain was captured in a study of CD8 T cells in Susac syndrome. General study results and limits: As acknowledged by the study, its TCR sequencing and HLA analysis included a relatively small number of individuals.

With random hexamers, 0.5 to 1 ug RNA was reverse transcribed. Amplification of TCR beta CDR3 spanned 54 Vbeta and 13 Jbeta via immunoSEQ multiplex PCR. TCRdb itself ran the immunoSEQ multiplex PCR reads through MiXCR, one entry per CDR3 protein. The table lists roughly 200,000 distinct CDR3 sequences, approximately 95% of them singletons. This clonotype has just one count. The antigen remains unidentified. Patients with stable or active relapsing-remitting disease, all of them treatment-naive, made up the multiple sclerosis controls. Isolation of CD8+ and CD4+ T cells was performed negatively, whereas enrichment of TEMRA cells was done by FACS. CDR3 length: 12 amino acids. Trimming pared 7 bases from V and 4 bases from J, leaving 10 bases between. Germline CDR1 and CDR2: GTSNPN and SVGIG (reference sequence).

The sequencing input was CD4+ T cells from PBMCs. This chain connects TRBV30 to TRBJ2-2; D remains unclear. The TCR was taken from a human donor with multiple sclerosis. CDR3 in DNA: TGTGCCTCCCCCCATCTCACCGGGGAGCTGTTTTTT. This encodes CASPHLTGELFF.